These 17 T cell receptor beta chains were all obtained from the same sample, sequenced in a study of post-analysis software for immune sequencing data. Findings and limits, study-wide: In patients, TRBV5-6, TRBV5-1 and TRBV20-1 belonged to roughly 5 TRBV segments found more frequently than in controls.

These receptors' targets are unknown. Every TCR beta cDNA library bore unique molecular identifiers. TCRdb called the PCR reads again in MiXCR, with one record for every CDR3 protein. Of roughly 670,000 distinct CDR3 sequences in the sample, over 45% were seen once. Material for sequencing was blood. These receptors were taken from a girl aged 2 to 9 with multiple sclerosis.

CDR3 nucleotide sequence: TGTGCCAGCAGTTCAGACAGGGAGCTTAAAAACTCTGGGGCCAACGTCCTGACTTTC. The encoded protein is CASSSDRELKNSGANVLTF. The rearrangement joins TRBV6-5 to TRBJ2-6; 7 bases are shared with TRBD1. The V and J ends lost 4 bases and 0 bases, in that order; junction bases with no gene match: 12. Germline CDR1 and CDR2: MNHEY and SVGAGI. The CDR3 consists of 19 residues.

The chain recombines TRBV12-3 or TRBV12-4 with TRBJ2-1, with 11 bases that match TRBD2. CDR3 length equals 15 residues. With 6 bases clipped from V and 4 bases from J, the junction kept 5 bases outside the gene matches. CDR3 in amino acids: CASRLAGAPYNEQFF. In DNA form, the CDR3 reads TGTGCCAGCAGACTAGCGGGGGCCCCTTACAATGAGCAGTTCTTC.

The rearrangement links TRBV6-4 to TRBJ1-1; D might be TRBD1 (6 bases). Germline assignment: CDR1 MRHNA and CDR2 SNTAGT. Trimming took 5 bases from V and 0 from J, leaving 22 bases between them. The CDR3 runs 18 residues. CDR3 region: CASSTSQGFPLLNTEAFF. CDR3 sequence (DNA): TGTGCCAGCAGTACTAGCCAGGGGTTTCCTCTTTTGAACACTGAAGCTTTCTTT.

This clonotype was counted a few times. The chain couples TRBV20-1 to TRBJ2-6; weak D call: TRBD2 (6 bases). The germline gives CDR1 DFQATT, CDR2 SNEGSKA (reference sequence). The CDR3 is made up of 13 amino acids. Trimming cost V 6 bases and J 3 bases, with 9 bases left between them. The CDR3 loop is CSAAEGGANVLTF. The CDR3 DNA is TGCAGTGCGGCGGAGGGTGGGGCCAACGTCCTGACTTTC.

The chain uses TRBV3-1 and TRBJ2-1; the match to TRBD2 covers 8 bases. Trimming took 5 bases from V and 8 from J; bases not matched to a gene: 8. The CDR3 has 14 amino acids. Germline V gives CDR1 LGHDT, CDR2 YNNKEL (reference sequence). CDR3: CASSSGLAWYEQFF. The CDR3 DNA sequence: TGTGCCAGCAGCTCTGGACTAGCCTGGTATGAGCAGTTCTTC.

Only a few counts were recorded for this clonotype. This chain joins TRBV12-3 or TRBV12-4 and TRBJ2-7; D may be TRBD2 (5 bases). Trimming took 6 bases from V and 4 from J, leaving 7 bases between them. CDR3 length: 11 residues. The CDR3 sequence is CASSQRYEQYF. CDR3 nucleotide sequence: TGTGCCAGCAGCCAGCGGTACGAGCAGTACTTC.

This chain links TRBV28 with TRBJ2-1; 9 bases agree with TRBD1. V trimming: 6 bases; J trimming: 1 base; junction bases outside the gene matches: 10. CDR1 MDHEN and CDR2 SYDVKM come from the germline V gene. The CDR3 runs to 17 residues. The CDR3: CASRSFTGQGSYNEQFF. Written as DNA, the CDR3 is TGTGCCAGCAGGAGCTTTACGGGACAGGGATCCTACAATGAGCAGTTCTTC.

The rearrangement joins TRBV25-1 to TRBJ2-3; D is possibly TRBD1 (5 bases). CDR1 and CDR2 (germline): MGHDK, SYGVNS. V lost 0 bases and J 6 bases, leaving 16 bases between the germline ends. CDR3 length: 16 residues. The CDR3 protein is CASSEYRAGWKDTQYF. CDR3 DNA sequence: TGTGCCAGCAGTGAATACCGGGCAGGGTGGAAGGATACGCAGTATTTT.

The V gene is TRBV5-1, the J gene TRBJ2-1; no reliable D call. Germline V gene data show CDR1 as SGHRS and CDR2 as YFSETQ. CDR3 length: 13 residues. Trimming left V 2 bases short and J 9 bases short, with 12 bases between. CDR3 region: CASSFGQTGEQFF. CDR3 DNA: TGCGCCAGCAGCTTCGGCCAGACCGGTGAGCAGTTCTTC.

The gene calls are TRBV12-3 or TRBV12-4 and TRBJ2-1; TRBD2 matches at 10 bases. J gave up 9 bases and V 4 bases, and 9 bases lay outside the gene matches. The CDR3 is 15 amino acids. Here the CDR3 DNA reads TGTGCCAGCAGTTCGTCGAGCGGGAGGGCCAGTGAGCAGTTCTTC. It codes for CASSSSSGRASEQFF.

The chain uses TRBV20-1 and TRBJ2-1; 9 bases align to TRBD2. CDR1 DFQATT and CDR2 SNEGSKA come from the germline V gene (reference sequence). The CDR3 is 15 amino acids. After removal of 3 bases from V and 8 bases from J, the junction contained 11 bases not matched to a gene. CDR3 loop: CSASGRREGSDEQFF. The CDR3 nucleotides read TGCAGTGCTAGTGGCCGGCGGGAGGGCAGCGATGAGCAGTTCTTC.

V usage is TRBV27 and J usage is TRBJ2-7; TRBD2 matches 12 bases. The CDR3 extends over 15 amino acids. Germline CDR1 and CDR2: MNHEY and SMNVEV (reference sequence). V shed 6 bases and J 2 bases; nucleotides not matched to a gene: 5. In DNA, the CDR3 is TGTGCCAGCAGGGAACTAGCGGGAGGCGCCTACGAGCAGTACTTC. It codes for CASRELAGGAYEQYF.

This sequence joins TRBV7-2 and TRBJ2-7; 10 positions match TRBD2. Trimming cost V 4 bases and J 1 base; bases outside gene matches: 4. The CDR3 covers 15 residues. The germline gives CDR1 SGHTA, CDR2 FQGNSA. CDR3 in DNA: TGTGCCAGCAGCTCCCCTAGCGGGAGATCCTACGAGCAGTACTTC. Encoded protein: CASSSPSGRSYEQYF.

The chain uses TRBV12-3 or TRBV12-4 and TRBJ2-6; perhaps TRBD2 as D (6 bases). Trimming took 6 bases from V and 0 from J, leaving 12 bases between them. This CDR3 region has 16 residues. CDR3 in DNA: TGTGCCAGCAGCCACGGGACTCGCTCTGGGGCCAACGTCCTGACTTTC. This encodes CASSHGTRSGANVLTF.

This clonotype was counted only a few times. V usage is TRBV29-1 and J usage is TRBJ1-2; no definite D call. The CDR3 covers 11 residues. Germline V lookup: CDR1 SQVTM, CDR2 ANQGSEA. CDR3: CSTATAYGYTF. DNA for the CDR3: TGCAGTACCGCCACGGCCTATGGCTACACCTTC.

The sample holds one count of this clonotype. The rearrangement uses TRBV12-3 or TRBV12-4 and TRBJ1-1; D is possibly TRBD1 (6 bases). Trimming cost V 5 bases and J 7 bases, with 17 bases left between them. This CDR3 is built from 14 residues. The CDR3 coding sequence is TGTGCCAGCAGTCCTTGGGGGGGGCTTTATGAAGCTTTCTTT. As protein: CASSPWGGLYEAFF.

This clonotype has just a few counts. The chain links TRBV5-1 to TRBJ2-5, with D perhaps being TRBD1 or TRBD2 (5 bases each). The V and J ends lost 0 bases and 1 base respectively, with 10 bases between them. This CDR3 has 15 residues. Germline values: CDR1 SGHRS, CDR2 YFSETQ. CDR3 nucleotide sequence: TGCGCCAGCAGCTTGGTGGGACCGGCCCAAGAGACCCAGTACTTC. This sequence encodes CASSLVGPAQETQYF.